The 5 T cell receptor beta chains presented below share a single source sample, sequenced in a study of shared clonotypes between healthy human individuals. TCRdb's table, derived via immunoSEQ multiplex PCR, lists solely in-frame clones and lacks some. The sample gives fewer than 3 million clones, around 90% of which show up once; approximately 0.41% is in the top ten. The sequenced sample was naive CD4+ T cells from PBMCs. Sample subset: CD45RA+ positively selected. These receptors all come from a man in his late teens or twenties in good health. Some clones in this sample may be carry-over from other donors' samples.

V and J are TRBV5-6 and TRBJ1-1; D possibly corresponds to TRBD1 (5 bases). Trimming removed 0 bases from V and 0 bases from J, with 6 bases in between. The germline gives CDR1 SGHDT, CDR2 YYEEEE. There are 14 residues in the CDR3. CDR3 sequence reads: CASSLGGVNTEAFF. DNA for the CDR3: TGTGCCAGCAGCTTGGGGGGCGTGAACACTGAAGCTTTCTTT.

The V gene is TRBV7-2, the J gene TRBJ2-4; 7 bases are shared with TRBD1. CDR1 is SGHTA, CDR2 FQGNSA, per germline. This CDR3 is 17 amino acids long. With 8 bases clipped from V and 0 bases from J, the junction kept 13 bases outside the gene matches. The CDR3 is CASGDRQGVLAKNIQYF. The DNA for the CDR3 is TGTGCCAGCGGGGATCGCCAGGGGGTTTTAGCCAAAAACATTCAGTACTTC.

The chain carries TRBV5-1 and TRBJ2-3, with 7 bases lining up with TRBD1. V lost 7 bases, J lost 2 bases, and 7 bases stayed unmatched. Germline V gene data show CDR1 as SGHRS and CDR2 as YFSETQ. CDR3 length: 14 amino acids. In DNA form, the CDR3 reads TGCGCCAGCGCACCGGGACAGAACACAGATACGCAGTATTTT. Encoded protein: CASAPGQNTDTQYF.

J is TRBJ2-7 and V is TRBV7-2; 10 bases agree with TRBD2. CDR1 is SGHTA, CDR2 FQGNSA, per germline. The CDR3 loop spans 14 amino acids. V lost 4 bases to trimming and J lost 8 bases; unmatched junction nucleotides: 8. The CDR3 loop is CASSSRTSGGKQYF. For the CDR3, the DNA is TGTGCCAGCAGCTCCCGGACTAGCGGCGGTAAGCAGTACTTC.

This chain joins TRBV5-4 and TRBJ1-1, with a possible D match to TRBD1 (6 bases). Trimming removed 3 bases from V and 1 base from J, with 16 bases in between. The CDR3 is 16 residues long. In germline, CDR1 is SGHNT, CDR2 YYREEE (reference sequence). The CDR3 DNA sequence: TGTGCCAGCAGCTCGATCCCTGGGGGACAGAACACTGAAGCTTTCTTT. Translated: CASSSIPGGQNTEAFF. The whole variable domain, filled in from reference TRBV5-4 and TRBJ1-1, reads ETGVTQSPTHLIKTRGQQVTLRCSSQSGHNTVSWYQQALGQGPQFIFQYYREEENGRGNFPPRFSGLQFPNYSSELNVNALELDDSALYLCASSSIPGGQNTEAFFGQGTRLTVV.